This TCR beta chain was sequenced during a study of Ad26.COV2.S vaccination and SARS-CoV-2 variants. As for the study in general: Participants got Ad26.COV2.S intramuscularly, once or twice 56 days apart. Study-wide results and limits: Considerable breadth of spike-specific CD8+ and CD4+ T cell responses has reportedly been documented following vaccination.

Treatment denoted: about 20 received Ad26.COV2.S at low or high dose, single or two shots; 5 received placebo; per-sample allocation not given. Day 63 after the first injection of vaccine or placebo was the sampling time. What was given as vaccine was an Ad26 vector encoding Wuhan-strain SARS-CoV-2 spike. Germline assignment: CDR1 LGHDT and CDR2 YNNKEL (reference sequence). The CDR3 runs to 14 residues. With 7 bases clipped from V and 6 bases from J, the junction kept 11 bases outside the gene matches. On this clone itself: Antigen specificity is unknown.

Sequencing used immunoSEQ multiplex PCR; TCRdb keeps in-frame clones, though not all of them. This sample has roughly 300,000 clones, with 88% found just once. Here the sequenced sample was peripheral blood, taken in a trial of Ad26.COV2.S vaccine versus placebo. This receptor was obtained from a person between 18 and 65 years old who received the Ad26.COV2.S COVID-19 vaccine or a placebo. This chain connects TRBV3-1 (or the pseudogene TRBV3-2) to TRBJ2-7; the match to TRBD2 covers 8 bases. In DNA form, the CDR3 reads TGTGCCAGCACCTTAGCGGGGACCTATGGCGAGCAGTACTTC. It codes for CASTLAGTYGEQYF.